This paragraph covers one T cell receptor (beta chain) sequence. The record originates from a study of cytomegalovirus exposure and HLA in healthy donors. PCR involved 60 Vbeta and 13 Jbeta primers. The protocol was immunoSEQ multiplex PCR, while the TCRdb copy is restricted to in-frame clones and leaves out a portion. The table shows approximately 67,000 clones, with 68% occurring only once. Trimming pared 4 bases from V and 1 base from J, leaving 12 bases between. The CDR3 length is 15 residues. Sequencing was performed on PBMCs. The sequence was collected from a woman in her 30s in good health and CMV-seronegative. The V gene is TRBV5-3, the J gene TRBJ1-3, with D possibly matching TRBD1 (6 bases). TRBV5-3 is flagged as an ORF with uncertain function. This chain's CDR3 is CARSRGQRSGNTIYF. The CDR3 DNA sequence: TGTGCCAGAAGCCGCGGACAGAGATCTGGAAACACCATATATTTT.